The 6 T cell receptor beta chains below were found in one sample sequenced in a study of cytomegalovirus exposure and HLA in healthy donors. The PCR used 60 Vbeta and 13 Jbeta primers. Profiling relied on immunoSEQ multiplex PCR, and the TCRdb table lists in-frame clones only, not all of them. The table has around 200,000 clones, about 80% seen once. The sample comprised PBMCs. The receptors were gathered from a woman in her 30s in good health and CMV-seropositive.

This chain links TRBV29-1 with TRBJ1-1, with D uncertain. Germline CDR1 and CDR2: SQVTM and ANQGSEA. CDR3 size: 12 residues. V lost 1 base, J lost 8 bases, and 11 bases lay in between. DNA of the CDR3: TGCAGCGTTGAAGCGGGAAGCGGGGAAGCTTTCTTT. Protein sequence: CSVEAGSGEAFF.

The chain is built from TRBV6-5 and TRBJ2-7; 7 positions match TRBD1. The V segment lost 6 bases and the J segment 0 bases; nucleotides outside the gene matches: 8. Looked up from germline, CDR1 is MNHEY and CDR2 is SVGAGI. The CDR3 sequence is 15 residues long. CDR3 coding DNA: TGTGCCAGCAGAGGGGACAGTTCCTTCTCCTACGAGCAGTACTTC. Translated: CASRGDSSFSYEQYF.

The V gene is TRBV5-1, the J gene TRBJ2-5; 12 positions agree with TRBD2. This CDR3 has 16 amino acids. V was pared by 1 base and J by 5 bases, with 6 bases of the junction left unmatched. The V gene's germline CDR1 is SGHRS and CDR2 YFSETQ. The CDR3 protein is CASSLRLAGERETQYF. The CDR3 nucleotides are TGCGCCAGCAGCTTGCGACTAGCGGGAGAGCGGGAGACCCAGTACTTC.

The rearrangement uses TRBV5-1 and TRBJ2-7, with TRBD2 identical over 10 bases. CDR1 is SGHRS, CDR2 YFSETQ, per germline. The CDR3 is made up of 15 amino acids. Germline trimming cut 4 bases from V and 5 bases from J; bases unmatched to any gene: 9. The DNA of the CDR3 is TGCGCCAGCAGCCCATCTAGCGGGAGCGCCCACGAGCAGTACTTC. The encoded protein is CASSPSSGSAHEQYF.

This clone appeared a few times. This chain joins TRBV5-1 and TRBJ2-1, with a possible D match to TRBD1 (6 bases). CDR1 SGHRS and CDR2 YFSETQ come from the germline V gene. The CDR3 is 14 amino acids. Trimming removed 3 bases at V and 3 bases at J, with 10 bases between. DNA of the CDR3: TGCGCCAGCAGCTCGGACAGCAGCTACAATGAGCAGTTCTTC. It translates to CASSSDSSYNEQFF.

The chain carries TRBV5-1 and TRBJ1-2, with a weak D call TRBD1 (5 bases). Germline V gives CDR1 SGHRS, CDR2 YFSETQ. The CDR3 has 13 amino acids. With 0 bases removed from V and 7 bases from J, the gap between germline ends came to 10 bases. CDR3: CASSLGGAGGYTF. CDR3 bases: TGCGCCAGCAGCTTGGGTGGGGCTGGTGGCTACACCTTC.